This T cell receptor beta chain is drawn from a study of T-cell reconstitution after alpha-beta-depleted transplantation in children. Construction of the TCRbeta library involved unique molecular identifiers. TCRdb re-called the PCR reads through MiXCR, storing one row per CDR3 protein. Here the sample spans about 120,000 distinct CDR3 sequences, around a tenth being singletons. Study results and caveats: Surviving recipient T cells and thymic progenitors produced the high day-60 TCRbeta diversity seen in some patients. A year had passed since transplant, and T-cell counts and diversity by then came mostly from newly produced T cells. Where alpha-beta T cells came from about two months after transplant was reportedly several hundred expanded graft clones.

This clonotype was counted a few times. The antigen remains unidentified. The CDR3 spans 16 residues. J lost 3 bases, V lost 4 bases, and 9 bases had no gene match. Germline CDR1 and CDR2: SNHLY and FYNNEI. Specimen: PBMCs, collected before TCRalphabeta/CD19-depleted stem cell transplant. The chain uses TRBV2 and TRBJ2-3, with 8 bases aligning to TRBD1. This TCR was recovered from a boy between 2 and 15 years old with acute lymphoblastic leukemia, due to receive a stem cell transplant. CDR3 amino acids: CASSASPGGGTDTQYF. CDR3 DNA sequence: TGTGCCAGCAGTGCTAGCCCAGGGGGCGGAACAGATACGCAGTATTTT.